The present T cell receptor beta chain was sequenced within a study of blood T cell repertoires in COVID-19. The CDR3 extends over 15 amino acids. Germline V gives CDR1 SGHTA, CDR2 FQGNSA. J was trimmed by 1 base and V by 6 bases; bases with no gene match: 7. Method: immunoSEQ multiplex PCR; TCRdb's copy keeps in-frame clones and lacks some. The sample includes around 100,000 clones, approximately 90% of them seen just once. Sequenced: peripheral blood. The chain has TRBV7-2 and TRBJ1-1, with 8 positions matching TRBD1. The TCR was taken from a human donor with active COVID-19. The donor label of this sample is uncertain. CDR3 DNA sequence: TGTGCCAGCAGGACGACAGGGGTGCGGAACACTGAAGCTTTCTTT. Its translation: CASRTTGVRNTEAFF.